This is a list of T cell receptor beta chains from one sample in a study of cytomegalovirus exposure and HLA in healthy donors. TCRdb's copy holds only in-frame clones and misses some; the assay was immunoSEQ multiplex PCR. The repertoire holds roughly 92,000 clones, with approximately 80% as singletons. Sequenced input: PBMCs. The receptors were sampled from a woman aged 70-85 years in good health and CMV-seropositive. Both conserved end residues are trimmed from each CDR3. A D gene is named only where the DNA matches it firmly. Rows may omit the clone size; those that give it use once, few, many or a size class.

cdr3_length d_call j_call clone_size v_call cdr3_aa
12 - TRBJ2-3 - TRBV5-1 ASSLEHAPDTQY
9 - TRBJ2-5 - TRBV7-9 ASSGAETQY
13 TRBD1 TRBJ2-1 - TRBV25-1 ASSEPGQVGNEQF
12 - TRBJ1-2 - TRBV19 ASSPRGGADGYT
14 TRBD1 TRBJ2-7 - TRBV7-9 ASSLDHRGNSYEQY
11 - TRBJ2-1 - TRBV27 ASSLHDRKEQF
16 TRBD1 TRBJ2-4 - TRBV28 ASSLGRQGIRAKNIQY
11 - TRBJ2-7 - TRBV6-5 ASSYSRFYEQY
16 - TRBJ2-3 - TRBV19 ASSSPPIGRRNSDTQY
16 TRBD2 TRBJ2-1 - TRBV18 ASSPQGTSGRGDNEQF
15 TRBD2 TRBJ2-2 - TRBV27 ASSIQGASGVTGELF
14 - TRBJ1-5 - TRBV7-8 ASSLEGGMYNQPQH
12 - TRBJ1-1 - TRBV6-1 ASSENLLNTEAF
15 TRBD2 TRBJ2-1 - TRBV18 ASSPRSGTSSHNEQF
11 - TRBJ1-1 - TRBV11-2 ASSFNSQTEAF
13 TRBD2 TRBJ2-7 - TRBV5-1 ASRRGLAESYEQY
11 TRBD1 TRBJ1-1 - TRBV6-6 ASSTGGVREAF
11 - TRBJ2-3 - TRBV6-5 ASRDTLTDTQY
13 TRBD2 TRBJ2-3 many TRBV19 ASSTGTTSTDTQY
13 TRBD1 TRBJ2-7 once TRBV5-4 ASSDRDRFSYEQY
15 TRBD2 TRBJ2-2 - TRBV7-2 ASSPGLAGGWTGELF
13 TRBD2 TRBJ2-1 - TRBV5-4 ASSPSGVYYNEQF
12 - TRBJ2-7 - TRBV7-2 ASSLSRDSYEQY
14 TRBD2 TRBJ2-3 - TRBV7-2 ASQLAGGRHTDTQY
14 TRBD2 TRBJ2-1 - TRBV7-2 ASSPRSGTNYNEQF
9 - TRBJ2-7 - TRBV18 ASSYGNEQY
11 - TRBJ1-4 - TRBV19 ASSIDLGEKLF
13 TRBD2 TRBJ2-7 - TRBV6-1 ASSEAPSGTFEQY
13 - TRBJ1-4 - TRBV5-4 ASSHTGGSNEKLF
13 - TRBJ1-5 - TRBV11-2 ASSLEGGPWGPQH
12 TRBD1 TRBJ1-5 - TRBV18 ASSPGGGHQPQH
11 - TRBJ1-5 - TRBV30 AWSVRRDSIQH
14 - TRBJ2-1 once TRBV5-4 ASSLEVTSSYNEQF
18 TRBD2 TRBJ2-2 - TRBV7-3 ASSLTLTISGDLNTGELF
13 - TRBJ2-2 - TRBV4-3 ASSQEASNTGELF
13 - TRBJ2-2 - TRBV18 ASSPMAGVNGELF
16 TRBD2 TRBJ2-7 once TRBV18 ASSLTPSGREVSGEQY
12 TRBD2 TRBJ2-1 - TRBV19 ASSIGGRAGEQF
13 - TRBJ2-3 once TRBV28 ASSTLLAFGDTQY
13 - TRBJ2-2 once TRBV7-2 ASSVKQGNTGELF
10 - TRBJ2-1 few TRBV28 ASRWRDNEQF
13 - - - TRBV6-6 ASSYSITGNYEQY
13 TRBD1 TRBJ2-7 - TRBV6-7 ASSYRTGVAYEQY